This passage covers 18 T cell receptor beta chains from one sample sequenced in a study of type 1 regulatory T cells. No antigen is known for these receptors. TCRdb itself ran the reads through MiXCR, one entry per CDR3 protein. The data hold approximately 42,000 distinct CDR3 sequences, with roughly an eighth observed a single time. Material: cultured non-Tr1 T cells, either the whole culture or a sorted T cell fraction (not recorded which). These receptors were taken from a human donor in good health.

The sample holds many counts of this clonotype. The chain combines TRBV20-1 with TRBJ2-1; 7 nucleotides line up with TRBD2. The germline V gene has CDR1 DFQATT and CDR2 SNEGSKA (reference sequence). The J segment lost 8 bases and the V segment lost 2 bases, leaving 9 bases of the junction unmatched. This CDR3 comprises 14 residues. CDR3 protein: CSARPPGLVDEQFF. The CDR3 DNA reads as TGCAGTGCTAGACCTCCCGGACTAGTCGATGAGCAGTTCTTC.

The genes are TRBV20-1 and TRBJ2-5; D remains ambiguous. V was clipped by 6 bases and J by 1 base, with 9 bases between them. Germline V gene sequence: CDR1 DFQATT, CDR2 SNEGSKA (reference sequence). This CDR3 has 12 amino acids. The chain's CDR3 is CSALGRQETQYF. CDR3 DNA sequence: TGCAGTGCCCTTGGACGCCAAGAGACCCAGTACTTC.

This clonotype was found many times. The chain couples TRBV12-3 or TRBV12-4 to TRBJ2-7; a possible D gene is TRBD1 (5 bases). This CDR3 is built from 14 residues. V was cut by 6 bases and J by 2 bases, with 14 bases left in between. The CDR3 bases are TGTGCCAGCAGCGCGTACACAGGAACCTACGAGCAGTACTTC. Protein product: CASSAYTGTYEQYF.

This clonotype was counted ten times or more. This sequence joins TRBV7-9 and TRBJ2-7; 9 bases fit TRBD2. With V trimmed by 5 bases and J by 5 bases, 10 bases remained unmatched. In germline, CDR1 is SEHNR, CDR2 FQNEAQ (reference sequence). The CDR3 consists of 15 residues. The CDR3 region is CASSQTGLATDEQYF. The CDR3 DNA follows: TGTGCCAGCAGCCAAACCGGACTAGCGACAGACGAGCAGTACTTC. Full variable domain (outside the CDR3, taken from reference TRBV7-9 and TRBJ2-7): DTGVSQNPRHKITKRGQNVTFRCDPISEHNRLYWYRQTLGQGPEFLTYFQNEAQLEKSRLLSDRFSAERPKGSFSTLEIQRTEQGDSAMYLCASSQTGLATDEQYFGPGTRLTVT.

The rearrangement links TRBV12-3 or TRBV12-4 to TRBJ2-1, with a possible D match to TRBD2 (6 bases). The CDR3 covers 13 residues. Trimming shortened V by 8 bases and J by 2 bases, and 10 bases separated the two germline ends. For the CDR3, the DNA is TGTGCCAGCCGGGAGTTCACCTACAATGAGCAGTTCTTC. It is translated as CASREFTYNEQFF.

In this sample, this clonotype turned up many times. The chain is built from TRBV5-1 and TRBJ2-5; 11 bases map to TRBD2. With 4 bases clipped from V and 5 bases from J, the junction kept 7 bases outside the gene matches. This CDR3 has 15 amino acids. The germline gives CDR1 SGHRS, CDR2 YFSETQ. CDR3 in DNA: TGCGCCAGCAGCGAACTAGCGGGAGTTTCTGAGACCCAGTACTTC. It codes for CASSELAGVSETQYF.

The table lists this clonotype with many counts. The CDR3: CASSPSGAPYNEQFF. DNA of the CDR3: TGTGCCAGCAGCCCGAGCGGTGCTCCCTACAATGAGCAGTTCTTC. The V and J genes are TRBV7-3 and TRBJ2-1, with a tentative D call TRBD2 (5 bases). CDR1 and CDR2 (germline): SGHTA, FQGTGA. The V end lost 5 bases, the J end lost 2 bases, and 13 bases lay between the germline ends. This CDR3 is 15 amino acids long.

Many counts were recorded for this clonotype. This chain joins TRBV12-3 or TRBV12-4 and TRBJ1-4, with no clear D. V was cut by 6 bases and J by 0 bases, with 11 bases left in between. CDR3 length: 15 residues. The CDR3 nucleotides read TGTGCCAGCAGACCTGACGGAGCAACTAATGAAAAACTGTTTTTT. This translates into CASRPDGATNEKLFF.

Ten or more counts support this clonotype. V gene TRBV4-1 combines with J gene TRBJ1-2; 9 bases map to TRBD1. The J segment lost 8 bases and the V segment lost 1 base, leaving 8 bases of the junction unmatched. This CDR3 is 15 amino acids long. From germline, CDR1 is MGHRA and CDR2 YSYEKL. The CDR3 bases are TGCGCCAGCAGCCAAGTTTTTGGACAGGGGCGAGGCTACACCTTC. This gives the protein CASSQVFGQGRGYTF.

This chain connects TRBV6-1 to TRBJ1-4, with 10 positions matching TRBD1. Germline V gene data show CDR1 as MNHNS and CDR2 as SASEGT. After removal of 6 bases from V and 4 bases from J, the junction contained 8 bases not matched to a gene. This CDR3 comprises 16 residues. The CDR3 region has the DNA TGTGCCAGCAGAACCGGGACAGGGGTAGATAATGAAAAACTGTTTTTT. Translating it yields CASRTGTGVDNEKLFF.

A note on this clonotype: This sequence may be a read error, since a much larger clone differs from it by one base. The J gene is TRBJ2-1, the V gene TRBV12-3 or TRBV12-4, with TRBD2 identical over 11 bases. The CDR3 consists of 18 residues. V shed 3 bases, J shed 5 bases, and the junction held 12 bases outside the gene matches. The CDR3 DNA sequence: TGTGCCAGCAGTTTTACTAGCGGGAGCGTCCCGTCCCACAATGAGCAGTTCTTC. This translates into CASSFTSGSVPSHNEQFF.

This clonotype was recorded many times. The gene calls are TRBV5-1 and TRBJ2-7, with TRBD2 matching over 8 bases. CDR3 size: 15 residues. Germline trimming cut 2 bases from V and 3 bases from J; bases unmatched to any gene: 7. Germline V gene sequence: CDR1 SGHRS, CDR2 YFSETQ. As DNA, the CDR3 is TGCGCCAGCAGCTTCGGATTAGCGGGATACTACGAGCAGTACTTC. It yields the protein CASSFGLAGYYEQYF.

CDR3 DNA sequence: TGTGCCAGCTCACCATCCCCAATAATCGACGAGCAGTACTTC. This encodes CASSPSPIIDEQYF. The chain links TRBV18 to TRBJ2-7; D remains ambiguous. CDR3 length equals 14 residues. V lost 2 bases and J 5 bases, leaving 13 bases between the germline ends. Per germline, CDR1 KGHSH and CDR2 LQKENI.

In this sample, this clonotype turned up many times. The chain has TRBV5-1 and TRBJ1-4; 7 bases are a match to TRBD1. The CDR3 is made up of 14 amino acids. V dropped 3 bases and J dropped 5; count of bases not matched to a gene: 4. Germline CDR1 and CDR2: SGHRS and YFSETQ. CDR3 amino acids: CASSYGTANEKLFF. DNA for the CDR3: TGCGCCAGCAGCTACGGGACAGCGAATGAAAAACTGTTTTTT. Looking up the rest from reference TRBV5-1 and TRBJ1-4 gives the full variable domain: KAGVTQTPRYLIKTRGQQVTLSCSPISGHRSVSWYQQTPGQGLQFLFEYFSETQRNKGNFPGRFSGRQFSNSRSEMNVSTLELGDSALYLCASSYGTANEKLFFGSGTQLSVL.

This clonotype was seen ten or more times. The CDR3 bases are TGTGCCAGCAGCTCGAACCTGGGACAGGCCAAAAACATTCAGTACTTC. Encoded protein: CASSSNLGQAKNIQYF. The chain uses TRBV7-9 and TRBJ2-4; 7 bases map to TRBD1. J was trimmed by 1 base and V by 4 bases; bases with no gene match: 7. The CDR3 consists of 16 residues. Germline V CDR1 and CDR2: SEHNR, FQNEAQ (reference sequence).

J is TRBJ2-7 and V is TRBV5-1; 12 nucleotides match TRBD2. V lost 3 bases and J lost 0; bases outside the gene matches: 4. This CDR3 contains 16 residues. Germline CDR1 SGHRS, CDR2 YFSETQ. CDR3 DNA: TGCGCCAGCAGCTCCCGGACTAGCGGGACCTCCTACGAGCAGTACTTC. This encodes CASSSRTSGTSYEQYF.

This clonotype was recorded a few times. The rearrangement uses TRBV5-6 and TRBJ1-2; D possibly corresponds to TRBD1 (5 bases). The germline V and J ends were trimmed by 4 bases and 2 bases, with 12 bases remaining between them. The CDR3 consists of 14 residues. Germline V gene sequence: CDR1 SGHDT, CDR2 YYEEEE. The CDR3 DNA is TGTGCCAGCAGCAGATGGACAACAAACTATGGCTACACCTTC. This codes for CASSRWTTNYGYTF.

This clonotype was seen more than once but under ten times. The chain is built from TRBV7-8 and TRBJ1-5, with 10 bases fitting TRBD1. Trimming at V came to 5 bases and at J to 6 bases, leaving 7 bases not matched to a gene. The CDR3 is made up of 15 amino acids. Germline CDR1 is SGHVS and CDR2 is FQNEAQ. CDR3: CASSLTGGPGQPQHF. The DNA for the CDR3 is TGTGCCAGCAGCCTGACAGGGGGCCCAGGTCAGCCCCAGCATTTT.